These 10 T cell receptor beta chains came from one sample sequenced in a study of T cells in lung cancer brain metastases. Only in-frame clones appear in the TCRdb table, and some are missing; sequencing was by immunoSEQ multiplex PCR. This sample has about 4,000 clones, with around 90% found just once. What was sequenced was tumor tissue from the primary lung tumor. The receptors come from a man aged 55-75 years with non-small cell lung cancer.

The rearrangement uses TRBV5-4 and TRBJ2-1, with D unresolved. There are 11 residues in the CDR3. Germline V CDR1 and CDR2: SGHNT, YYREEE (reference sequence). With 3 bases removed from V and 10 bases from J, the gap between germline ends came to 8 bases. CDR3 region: CASSSSWEQFF. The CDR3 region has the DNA TGTGCCAGCAGCTCGTCTTGGGAGCAGTTCTTC.

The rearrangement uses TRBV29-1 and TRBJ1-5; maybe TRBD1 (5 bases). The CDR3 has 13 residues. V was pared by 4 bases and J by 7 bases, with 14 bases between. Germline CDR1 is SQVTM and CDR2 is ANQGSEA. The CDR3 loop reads CSVGQERGQPQHF. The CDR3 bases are TGCAGCGTTGGGCAGGAACGGGGGCAGCCCCAGCATTTT.

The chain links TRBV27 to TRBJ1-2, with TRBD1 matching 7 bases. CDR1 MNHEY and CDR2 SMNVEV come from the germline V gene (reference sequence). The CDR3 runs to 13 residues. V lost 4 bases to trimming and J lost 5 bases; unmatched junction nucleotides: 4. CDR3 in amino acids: CASSSTGDYGYTF. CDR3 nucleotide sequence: TGTGCCAGCAGTTCAACAGGGGATTATGGCTACACCTTC.

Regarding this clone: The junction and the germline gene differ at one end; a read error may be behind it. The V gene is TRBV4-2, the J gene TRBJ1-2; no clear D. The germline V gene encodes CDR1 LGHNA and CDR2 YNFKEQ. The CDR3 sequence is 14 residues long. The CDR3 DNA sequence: TGTGCCAGCAGCCAAGCCGGGAGCTTTTATGGCTATACCTTC. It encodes CASSQAGSFYGYTF.

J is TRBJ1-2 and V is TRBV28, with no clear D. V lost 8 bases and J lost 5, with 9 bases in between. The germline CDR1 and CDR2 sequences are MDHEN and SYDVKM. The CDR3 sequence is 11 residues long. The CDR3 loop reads CASRVDYGYTF. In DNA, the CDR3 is TGTGCCAGCCGAGTGGATTATGGCTACACCTTC.

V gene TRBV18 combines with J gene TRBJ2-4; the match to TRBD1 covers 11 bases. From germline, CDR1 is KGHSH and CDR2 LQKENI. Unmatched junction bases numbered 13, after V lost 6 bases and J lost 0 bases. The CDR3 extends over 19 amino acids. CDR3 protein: CASSLSGQGAGLAKNIQYF. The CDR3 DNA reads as TGTGCCAGCTCGCTCAGCGGACAGGGGGCAGGACTAGCCAAAAACATTCAGTACTTC.

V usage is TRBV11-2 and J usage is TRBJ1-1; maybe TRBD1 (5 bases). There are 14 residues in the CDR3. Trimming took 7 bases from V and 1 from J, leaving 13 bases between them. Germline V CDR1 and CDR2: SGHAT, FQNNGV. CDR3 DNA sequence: TGTGCCAGCAACCGGGGCAGAGGGAACACTGAAGCTTTCTTT. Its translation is CASNRGRGNTEAFF.

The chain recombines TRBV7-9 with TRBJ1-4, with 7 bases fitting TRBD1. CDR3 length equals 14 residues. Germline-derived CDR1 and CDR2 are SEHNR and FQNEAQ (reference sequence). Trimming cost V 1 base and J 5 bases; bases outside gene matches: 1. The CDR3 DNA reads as TGTGCCAGCAGCTTAGGGACAGGAAATGAAAAACTGTTTTTT. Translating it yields CASSLGTGNEKLFF.

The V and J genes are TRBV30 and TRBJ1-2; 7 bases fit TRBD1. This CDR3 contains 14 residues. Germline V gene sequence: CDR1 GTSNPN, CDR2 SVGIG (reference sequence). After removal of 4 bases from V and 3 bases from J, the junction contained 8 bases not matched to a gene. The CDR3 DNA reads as TGTGCCTGGATAAGTCAGGGGGGAGACTATGGCTACACCTTC. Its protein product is CAWISQGGDYGYTF.

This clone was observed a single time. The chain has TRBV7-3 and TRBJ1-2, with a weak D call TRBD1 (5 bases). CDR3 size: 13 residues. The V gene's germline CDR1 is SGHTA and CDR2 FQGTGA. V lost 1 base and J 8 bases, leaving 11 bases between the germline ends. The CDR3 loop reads CASSLRAGDGYTF. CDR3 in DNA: TGTGCCAGCAGCTTAAGGGCCGGGGACGGCTACACCTTC.